The 27 T cell receptor beta chains in this list originate from one sample, sequenced in a study of shared clonotypes between healthy human individuals. The protocol was immunoSEQ multiplex PCR, while the TCRdb copy is restricted to in-frame clones and leaves out a portion. The sample has about 490,000 clones; over 65% are singletons. The sequencing sample was made of PBMCs. These receptors all stem from a woman aged 40 to 50 in good health. Some clones in this sample may be carry-over from other donors' samples.

This clone has a handful of counts. Other DNA sequences in this sample translate to the same CDR3. This sequence joins TRBV18 and TRBJ2-7; TRBD2 aligns across 10 bases. Germline lookup yields CDR1 KGHSH and CDR2 LQKENI. This CDR3 is built from 13 residues. After removal of 3 bases from V and 5 bases from J, the junction contained 1 base not matched to a gene. Here the CDR3 reads CASSPGLADEQYF. The CDR3 coding sequence is TGTGCCAGCTCACCCGGACTAGCGGACGAGCAGTACTTC.

The chain uses TRBV5-1 and TRBJ2-5; D call uncertain. The V end lost 4 bases, the J end lost 1 base, and 11 bases lay between the germline ends. Germline V lookup: CDR1 SGHRS, CDR2 YFSETQ. This CDR3 region has 14 residues. The CDR3 protein is CASSPGGSQETQYF. As DNA, the CDR3 is TGCGCCAGCAGCCCGGGTGGGTCCCAAGAGACCCAGTACTTC. Looking up the rest from reference TRBV5-1 and TRBJ2-5 gives the full variable domain: KAGVTQTPRYLIKTRGQQVTLSCSPISGHRSVSWYQQTPGQGLQFLFEYFSETQRNKGNFPGRFSGRQFSNSRSEMNVSTLELGDSALYLCASSPGGSQETQYFGPGTRLLVL.

This clone turned up a few times. V is TRBV18 and J is TRBJ1-1; no clear D. Trimming took off 1 base at V and 0 bases at J, with 9 bases between the two ends. CDR1 and CDR2 from the germline V gene are KGHSH and LQKENI. This CDR3 is built from 15 residues. CDR3 sequence: CASSPRVEVNTEAFF. The CDR3 region has the DNA TGTGCCAGCTCACCACGGGTGGAGGTGAACACTGAAGCTTTCTTT. Looking up the rest from reference TRBV18 and TRBJ1-1 gives the full variable domain: NAGVMQNPRHLVRRRGQEARLRCSPMKGHSHVYWYRQLPEEGLKFMVYLQKENIIDESGMPKERFSAEFPKEGPSILRIQQVVRGDSAAYFCASSPRVEVNTEAFFGQGTRLTVV.

The V and J genes are TRBV14 and TRBJ1-2; D is possibly TRBD1 (5 bases). CDR1 is SGHDN and CDR2 is FVKESK in the germline V gene. This CDR3 is built from 13 residues. The V end was cut by 4 bases, the J end by 0 bases, with 6 bases between. The CDR3 loop reads CASSPGANYGYTF. DNA for the CDR3: TGTGCCAGCAGCCCGGGGGCTAACTATGGCTACACCTTC.

The rearrangement uses TRBV2 and TRBJ2-5; D is undetermined. CDR3 length equals 12 residues. Germline V gene sequence: CDR1 SNHLY, CDR2 FYNNEI. Deletions cut 6 bases from V and 5 bases from J, with 10 bases between. The CDR3 spells CASRISEETQYF. As DNA, the CDR3 is TGTGCCAGCAGGATATCCGAGGAGACCCAGTACTTC.

This clone has at least ten counts. V and J are TRBV18 and TRBJ2-7; D is perhaps TRBD1 or TRBD2 (5 bases each). V was cut by 5 bases and J by 6 bases, with 14 bases left in between. CDR1 and CDR2 (germline): KGHSH, LQKENI. The CDR3 consists of 13 residues. The CDR3 coding sequence is TGTGCCAGCTCAGTCACAGCAGGGACCGAGCAGTACTTC. It encodes CASSVTAGTEQYF.

Of note for this clone: A read error is possible here, since a much larger clone lies one base away. This specimen includes other DNA sequences encoding the same CDR3. This CDR3 is CASTLTGGSTQYF. The DNA for the CDR3 is TGTGCCAGCACCTTGACGGGGGGATCGACCCAGTACTTC. The chain combines TRBV7-9 with TRBJ2-5; 7 bases agree with TRBD2. The CDR3 runs to 13 residues. CDR1 is SEHNR and CDR2 is FQNEAQ in the germline V gene (reference sequence). Unmatched junction bases numbered 9, after V lost 7 bases and J lost 7 bases.

The rearrangement links TRBV6-1 to TRBJ2-7; D is ambiguous. There are 14 residues in the CDR3. V lost 1 base, J lost 3 bases, and 10 bases lay in between. The V gene's germline CDR1 is MNHNS and CDR2 SASEGT. CDR3 nucleotides: TGTGCCAGCAGTGAAGGGGGTAGTTTCTACGAGCAGTACTTC. Its protein product is CASSEGGSFYEQYF.

This clone occurred a few times. This rearrangement joins TRBV7-6 to TRBJ2-2; D not resolved. V gave up 2 bases and J gave up 7 bases, with 5 bases separating them. This CDR3 has 12 residues. CDR1 is SGHVS and CDR2 is FNYEAQ in the germline V gene. CDR3 nucleotides: TGTGCCAGCAGCTTACGAGACGGGGAGCTGTTTTTT. Protein sequence: CASSLRDGELFF.

This clone was picked up one time. This chain connects TRBV5-1 to TRBJ1-2, with D possibly TRBD1 on 5 matching bases. This CDR3 is 14 amino acids long. Between the trimmed V and J ends, which lost 5 bases and 8 bases, there was a span of 19 bases. Germline CDR1 SGHRS, CDR2 YFSETQ. CDR3 sequence reads: CASSRDDATGGYTF. CDR3 sequence (DNA): TGCGCCAGCAGTCGGGACGACGCAACGGGAGGCTACACCTTC.

CDR3 amino acids: CASRSGPSGSKEQFF. As DNA, the CDR3 is TGTGCCAGCAGAAGTGGGCCTAGCGGGAGTAAGGAGCAGTTCTTC. V and J are TRBV7-6 and TRBJ2-1, with 10 bases lining up with TRBD2. J lost 10 bases, V lost 6 bases, and 12 bases had no gene match. The CDR3 has 15 amino acids. Per the germline V gene, CDR1 is SGHVS and CDR2 is FNYEAQ.

This clone was detected a few times. The V and J genes are TRBV6-6 and TRBJ1-3; no clear D. Germline CDR1 is MNHNY and CDR2 is SVGAGI (reference sequence). The CDR3 length is 16 residues. The V end lost 2 bases, the J end lost 0 bases, and 11 bases lay between the germline ends. CDR3 nucleotides: TGTGCCAGCAGTTACAAGACTGGGAGCTCTGGAAACACCATATATTTT. Protein: CASSYKTGSSGNTIYF.

The CDR3 coding sequence is TGCGCCAGCAGCCATCTCCGGGGGGGGGTAGAGACCCAGTACTTC. It yields the protein CASSHLRGGVETQYF. The chain employs TRBV4-1 and TRBJ2-5; 8 nucleotides line up with TRBD2. Germline lookup yields CDR1 MGHRA and CDR2 YSYEKL. Unmatched junction bases numbered 7, after V lost 3 bases and J lost 4 bases. This CDR3 is built from 15 residues.

This clone was found a few times. This chain connects TRBV28 to TRBJ1-4, with 8 bases fitting TRBD1. This CDR3 has 14 amino acids. CDR1 MDHEN and CDR2 SYDVKM come from the germline V gene. V lost 5 bases, J lost 4 bases, and 3 bases stayed unmatched. CDR3 residues: CASSGTGFNEKLFF. The DNA of the CDR3 is TGTGCCAGCAGTGGGACAGGCTTTAATGAAAAACTGTTTTTT.

The rearrangement links TRBV18 to TRBJ2-5; D may be TRBD1 or TRBD2 (5 bases each). CDR1 is KGHSH, CDR2 LQKENI, per germline. V was pared by 8 bases and J by 3 bases, with 13 bases between. The CDR3 is 13 amino acids. CDR3 sequence reads: CASTTRGEETQYF. The CDR3 DNA reads TGTGCCAGCACGACAAGGGGAGAAGAGACCCAGTACTTC. Full variable domain (outside the CDR3, taken from reference TRBV18 and TRBJ2-5): NAGVMQNPRHLVRRRGQEARLRCSPMKGHSHVYWYRQLPEEGLKFMVYLQKENIIDESGMPKERFSAEFPKEGPSILRIQQVVRGDSAAYFCASTTRGEETQYFGPGTRLLVL.

The rearrangement uses TRBV28 and TRBJ2-4; possibly TRBD1 for D (7 bases). This CDR3 region has 17 residues. The germline gives CDR1 MDHEN, CDR2 SYDVKM. V lost 4 bases to trimming and J lost 1 base, with 17 bases between them. The CDR3 sequence is CASSWAAGGLAKNIQYF. The CDR3 nucleotides are TGTGCCAGCAGTTGGGCGGCAGGGGGACTCGCCAAAAACATTCAGTACTTC.

This clone was detected a few times. The identical CDR3 is also encoded by other nucleotide sequences in the sample. CDR3 protein: CATSRDLGNEQFF. The DNA of the CDR3 is TGTGCCACCAGCAGAGATCTAGGGAATGAGCAGTTCTTC. This chain joins TRBV15 and TRBJ2-1; no firm D call. The germline V gene has CDR1 LNHNV and CDR2 YYDKDF (reference sequence). The CDR3 extends over 13 amino acids. The ends were cut back, 0 bases at V and 7 bases at J, with 7 bases in the middle.

Note on this clone: The CDR3 does not close with the conserved phenylalanine or tryptophan, likely indicating a read error. This rearrangement joins TRBV29-1 to TRBJ1-5; D gene uncertain. The germline gives CDR1 SQVTM, CDR2 ANQGSEA. This CDR3 comprises 14 residues. V lost 7 bases to trimming and J lost 5 bases, with 18 bases between them. The CDR3 protein is CSAPATIVDQPQHL. The CDR3, as DNA: TGCAGCGCCCCGGCTACCATCGTGGATCAGCCCCAGCATCTT.

This sequence joins TRBV7-8 and TRBJ1-1, with 8 nucleotides matching TRBD1. Germline CDR1 SGHVS, CDR2 FQNEAQ. The CDR3 consists of 15 residues. V shed 5 bases and J 1 base; nucleotides not matched to a gene: 6. The CDR3: CASSPGTGGNTEAFF. DNA of the CDR3: TGTGCCAGCAGCCCCGGGACAGGCGGGAACACTGAAGCTTTCTTT.

This clone was seen a few times. A read error is likely here: a far larger clone is one base away. Distinct nucleotide sequences in the sample also encode this CDR3. The V call is TRBV29-1, the J call TRBJ1-2; D is unresolved. The CDR3 has 11 residues. Germline values: CDR1 SQVTM, CDR2 ANQGSEA. CDR3 DNA: TGCGGCGAGTCCTCAAACTATGGCTACACCTTC. Its translation: CGESSNYGYTF.

This clone was detected many times. V is TRBV19 and J is TRBJ2-2; 7 bases agree with TRBD2. The CDR3 totals 16 residues. V lost 3 bases and J lost 7; bases outside the gene matches: 11. Germline CDR1 and CDR2: LNHDA and SQIVND (reference sequence). Here the CDR3 DNA reads TGTGCCAGTAGTATTCATCGGGGAGGGCCGGGCGGGGAGCTGTTTTTT. It yields the protein CASSIHRGGPGGELFF.

The chain combines TRBV5-4 with TRBJ2-5, with a weak D call TRBD1 (5 bases). The CDR3 contains 15 residues. V lost 4 bases and J 3 bases, leaving 16 bases between the germline ends. Germline-derived CDR1 and CDR2 are SGHNT and YYREEE (reference sequence). The CDR3 nucleotides are TGTGCCAGCAGCCCAATCGGACACCTTGAAGAGACCCAGTACTTC. Translated: CASSPIGHLEETQYF.

The chain employs TRBV28 and TRBJ1-1; D is unclear. CDR3 size: 13 residues. The V gene's germline CDR1 is MDHEN and CDR2 SYDVKM. V lost 3 bases, J lost 4 bases, and 9 bases lay in between. DNA for the CDR3: TGTGCCAGCAGTTTGGGGTCGGGCACTGAAGCTTTCTTT. Protein product: CASSLGSGTEAFF.

V usage is TRBV25-1 and J usage is TRBJ2-1, with a weak D call TRBD1 (5 bases). The CDR3 is 14 amino acids. Germline V CDR1 and CDR2: MGHDK, SYGVNS. V was shortened by 0 bases and J by 8 bases, with 11 bases between the two germline ends. CDR3 sequence (DNA): TGTGCCAGCAGTGAATACGCAGGGCGAGATGAGCAGTTCTTC. This sequence encodes CASSEYAGRDEQFF.

The chain combines TRBV6-6 with TRBJ2-1; D is undetermined. Germline lookup yields CDR1 MNHNY and CDR2 SVGAGI (reference sequence). This CDR3 spans 13 amino acids. V was shortened by 2 bases and J by 7 bases, with 9 bases between the two germline ends. The CDR3 here is CASSYGVDNEQFF. CDR3 nucleotide sequence: TGTGCCAGCAGTTACGGTGTGGATAATGAGCAGTTCTTC.

The chain employs TRBV2 and TRBJ2-7; tentatively, D is TRBD1 (5 bases). This CDR3 comprises 16 residues. The V end was cut by 4 bases, the J end by 3 bases, with 19 bases between. Per the germline V gene, CDR1 is SNHLY and CDR2 is FYNNEI. The DNA for the CDR3 is TGTGCCAGCAGTGGGGGCAGGGTTGGTTGGGGCTACGAGCAGTACTTC. Translated, it gives CASSGGRVGWGYEQYF.

This clone was recorded a few times. The rearrangement links TRBV11-2 to TRBJ2-5; no reliable D call. With 3 bases removed from V and 3 bases from J, the gap between germline ends came to 2 bases. CDR1 SGHAT and CDR2 FQNNGV come from the germline V gene. The CDR3 length is 11 residues. The CDR3 DNA follows: TGTGCCAGCAGCTTGAAAGAGACCCAGTACTTC. Its translation: CASSLKETQYF.